The rows below give T cell receptor beta chains drawn from one sample of a study of T cell changes during pregnancy in multiple sclerosis. The method was immunoSEQ multiplex PCR; TCRdb's version includes in-frame clones alone and lacks a portion of them. The repertoire consists of approximately 39,000 clones, with approximately 94% occurring once and the leading ten covering about 0.4%. Source: CD4+ T cells from peripheral blood mononuclear cells, taken in the second trimester of pregnancy. The receptors derive from a female donor with multiple sclerosis, enrolled in a pregnancy study. Both conserved end residues are part of each CDR3. A D gene is named only where the DNA matches it firmly. Expanded clones are given a class, and other clones once, few, many or no size at all.

v_gene: TRBV19; abundance: -; j_gene: TRBJ2-2; d_gene: TRBD1; CDR3nt: TGTGCCAGTCAAGTCCGGGACAGAAACACCGGGGAGCTGTTTTTT; CDR3aa: CASQVRDRNTGELFF
v_gene: TRBV5-4; abundance: -; j_gene: TRBJ2-7; d_gene: TRBD2; CDR3nt: TGTGCCAGCAGCCGGGCGGGGGGACTGAGGGACGAGCAGTACTTC; CDR3aa: CASSRAGGLRDEQYF
v_gene: TRBV6-5; abundance: -; j_gene: TRBJ2-2; d_gene: -; CDR3nt: TGTGCCAGCAGTCGGACAGCCGCGAACACCGGGGAGCTGTTTTTT; CDR3aa: CASSRTAANTGELFF
v_gene: TRBV4-2; abundance: -; j_gene: TRBJ1-5; d_gene: -; CDR3nt: TGTGCCAGCAGCCAAGATGGTAGGTCAGGGGTGAGTCAGCCCCAGCATTTT; CDR3aa: CASSQDGRSGVSQPQHF
v_gene: TRBV5-1; abundance: -; j_gene: TRBJ2-7; d_gene: TRBD2; CDR3nt: TGCGCCAGCAGCTTGGAGGGGAGGGTCCCGCTACCCGAGCAGTACTTC; CDR3aa: CASSLEGRVPLPEQYF
v_gene: TRBV19; abundance: -; j_gene: TRBJ1-1; d_gene: TRBD1; CDR3nt: TGTGCCAGTAGTATCACGCTGGGACAGATAAACACTGAAGCTTTCTTT; CDR3aa: CASSITLGQINTEAFF
v_gene: TRBV2; abundance: few; j_gene: TRBJ2-1; d_gene: TRBD2; CDR3nt: TGTGCCAGCAGTCGCGGGGGGGCTACAGACAATGAGCAGTTCTTC; CDR3aa: CASSRGGATDNEQFF
v_gene: TRBV27; abundance: -; j_gene: TRBJ1-3; d_gene: -; CDR3nt: TGTGCCAGCAGTTTAGGAGGGCTCGGAAACACCATATATTTT; CDR3aa: CASSLGGLGNTIYF
v_gene: TRBV6-5; abundance: -; j_gene: TRBJ1-1; d_gene: -; CDR3nt: TGTGCCAGCAGTTACTCGCTCGGACAGTCGAACACTGAAGCTTTCTTT; CDR3aa: CASSYSLGQSNTEAFF
v_gene: TRBV9; abundance: -; j_gene: TRBJ2-1; d_gene: TRBD2; CDR3nt: TGTGCCAGCATCCAGGGACTAGCGGGAGCGTACAATGAGCAGTTCTTC; CDR3aa: CASIQGLAGAYNEQFF
v_gene: TRBV19; abundance: -; j_gene: TRBJ1-5; d_gene: TRBD1; CDR3nt: TGTGCCAGTAGTAAGGGTGGACAGGGAGGTATCAATCAGCCCCAGCATTTT; CDR3aa: CASSKGGQGGINQPQHF
v_gene: TRBV19; abundance: -; j_gene: TRBJ1-2; d_gene: -; CDR3nt: TGTGCCAGTAGAAAACCTGGGGAGCCCTCAAGGAACTATGGCTACACCTTC; CDR3aa: CASRKPGEPSRNYGYTF
v_gene: TRBV7-8; abundance: -; j_gene: TRBJ2-7; d_gene: -; CDR3nt: TGTGCCAGCAGCTTAGTTACCTACGAGCAGTACTTC; CDR3aa: CASSLVTYEQYF
v_gene: TRBV5-4; abundance: few; j_gene: TRBJ1-2; d_gene: -; CDR3nt: TGTGCCAGCAGCTTGGCCAGGGAGGGCTATGGCTACACCTTC; CDR3aa: CASSLAREGYGYTF
v_gene: TRBV9; abundance: -; j_gene: TRBJ2-1; d_gene: TRBD1; CDR3nt: TGTGCCAGCAGCGTAGGTGGGACAGGGCCCTACAATGAGCAGTTCTTC; CDR3aa: CASSVGGTGPYNEQFF
v_gene: TRBV27; abundance: -; j_gene: TRBJ2-3; d_gene: TRBD2; CDR3nt: TGTGCCAGCAGTTTGGGACGGGAGGGCCGGCAAGGAGATACGCAGTATTTT; CDR3aa: CASSLGREGRQGDTQYF
v_gene: TRBV9; abundance: -; j_gene: TRBJ2-1; d_gene: TRBD2; CDR3nt: TGTGCCAGCAGCGTAGCGGGAGGGCCAAAGAATGAGCAGTTCTTC; CDR3aa: CASSVAGGPKNEQFF
v_gene: TRBV19; abundance: -; j_gene: TRBJ2-7; d_gene: TRBD1; CDR3nt: TGTGCCAGTAGTATAGTTATGGACAGGGGCTACGAGCAGTACTTC; CDR3aa: CASSIVMDRGYEQYF
v_gene: TRBV5-4; abundance: -; j_gene: TRBJ1-4; d_gene: TRBD1; CDR3nt: TGTGCCAGCTCCCTGGGGACAGGGCCTTTGAGTGGGGAAAAACTGTTTTTT; CDR3aa: CASSLGTGPLSGEKLFF
v_gene: TRBV7-2; abundance: -; j_gene: TRBJ1-1; d_gene: TRBD1; CDR3nt: TGTGCCAGCAGCGTAGGACAGGGAATGAACACTGAAGCTTTCTTT; CDR3aa: CASSVGQGMNTEAFF
v_gene: TRBV27; abundance: -; j_gene: TRBJ1-5; d_gene: -; CDR3nt: TGTGCCAGCAGTTTAAACGGTGCCAATCAGCCCCAGCATTTT; CDR3aa: CASSLNGANQPQHF
v_gene: TRBV10-3; abundance: once; j_gene: TRBJ2-1; d_gene: TRBD1; CDR3nt: TGTGCCATCAGACCGACCGGGACAGGGGTTAGGGATGAGCAGTTCTTC; CDR3aa: CAIRPTGTGVRDEQFF
v_gene: TRBV9; abundance: -; j_gene: TRBJ1-2; d_gene: -; CDR3nt: TGTGCCAGCAGCGTAGAGGGGTTCAATGGCTACACCTTC; CDR3aa: CASSVEGFNGYTF
v_gene: TRBV18; abundance: -; j_gene: TRBJ1-1; d_gene: -; CDR3nt: TGTGCCAGCTCACCTAAAATGAACTCTGAAGCTTTCTTT; CDR3aa: CASSPKMNSEAFF
v_gene: TRBV12-5; abundance: -; j_gene: TRBJ1-5; d_gene: TRBD1; CDR3nt: TGTGCTAGTGGCGTCGGGACAGGGGGCAATCAGCCCCAGCATTTT; CDR3aa: CASGVGTGGNQPQHF
v_gene: TRBV27; abundance: -; j_gene: TRBJ2-7; d_gene: TRBD2; CDR3nt: TGTGCCAGCAGGGTGGGACTAGCGGGAGGGTCTTCCTACGAGCAGTACTTC; CDR3aa: CASRVGLAGGSSYEQYF
v_gene: TRBV2; abundance: -; j_gene: TRBJ2-7; d_gene: TRBD2; CDR3nt: TGTGCCAGCAGTGAAGAAAGAGGACTAGCGGGAGTACCTCCCTACGAGCAGTACTTC; CDR3aa: CASSEERGLAGVPPYEQYF
v_gene: TRBV4-3; abundance: -; j_gene: TRBJ2-5; d_gene: -; CDR3nt: TGCGCCAGCAGCCCAAGCGGATCCCAAGAGACCCAGTACTTC; CDR3aa: CASSPSGSQETQYF
v_gene: TRBV28; abundance: -; j_gene: TRBJ1-4; d_gene: -; CDR3nt: TGTGCCAGCAGGTCCTCGGGGGAGAGTGAAAAACTGTTTTTT; CDR3aa: CASRSSGESEKLFF
v_gene: TRBV10-1; abundance: -; j_gene: TRBJ1-5; d_gene: -; CDR3nt: TGCGCCAGCAGTTTCCGACGGGTCACCGATAGCAATCAGCCCCAGCATTTT; CDR3aa: CASSFRRVTDSNQPQHF
v_gene: TRBV30; abundance: -; j_gene: TRBJ2-5; d_gene: TRBD1; CDR3nt: TGTGCCTGGAGTCCGATCGCCCGACAGGGGCGAGAGACCCAGTACTTC; CDR3aa: CAWSPIARQGRETQYF
v_gene: TRBV5-4; abundance: -; j_gene: TRBJ2-1; d_gene: -; CDR3nt: TGTGCCAGCAGCTTGGACAGGGCTCCTTACAATGAGCAGTTCTTC; CDR3aa: CASSLDRAPYNEQFF
v_gene: TRBV6-1; abundance: -; j_gene: TRBJ1-5; d_gene: TRBD1; CDR3nt: TGTGCCAGCAATAAAGGGACAGGGGGCTTTCAGCCCCAGCATTTT; CDR3aa: CASNKGTGGFQPQHF
v_gene: TRBV7-2; abundance: -; j_gene: TRBJ2-7; d_gene: TRBD1; CDR3nt: TGTGCCAGCAGCTTTAAGGGGGCGGCCGAGCAGTACTTC; CDR3aa: CASSFKGAAEQYF
v_gene: TRBV2; abundance: -; j_gene: TRBJ2-3; d_gene: TRBD2; CDR3nt: TGTGCCAGCAGTGAAGAAGGTAGCGGGGGCACAGATACGCAGTATTTT; CDR3aa: CASSEEGSGGTDTQYF
v_gene: TRBV11-3; abundance: -; j_gene: TRBJ2-2; d_gene: -; CDR3nt: TGTGCCAGCAGCCCCCAACCCCTAGAGAACACCGGGGAGCTGTTTTTT; CDR3aa: CASSPQPLENTGELFF
v_gene: TRBV2; abundance: -; j_gene: TRBJ1-5; d_gene: TRBD1; CDR3nt: TGTGCCAGCACCGGGACAGGGGGATCCCAGCCCCAGCATTTT; CDR3aa: CASTGTGGSQPQHF
v_gene: TRBV11-1; abundance: -; j_gene: TRBJ1-2; d_gene: -; CDR3nt: TGTGCCAGCAGCCCCGTAGAGCTCCTTAACTATGGCTACACCTTC; CDR3aa: CASSPVELLNYGYTF
v_gene: TRBV6-5; abundance: -; j_gene: TRBJ2-5; d_gene: TRBD1; CDR3nt: TGTGCCAGCAGTAAACGGACAGGGGTTCGAGAGACCCAGTACTTC; CDR3aa: CASSKRTGVRETQYF
v_gene: TRBV4-3; abundance: once; j_gene: TRBJ1-2; d_gene: -; CDR3nt: TGCGCCAGCAGCCAAGATGGGGGGGGGACCGGGGGTTATGGCTACACCTTC; CDR3aa: CASSQDGGGTGGYGYTF
v_gene: TRBV27; abundance: once; j_gene: TRBJ1-3; d_gene: -; CDR3nt: TGTGCCAGCCGGAAGTGGGGAGCTGGAAACACCATATATTTT; CDR3aa: CASRKWGAGNTIYF
v_gene: TRBV28; abundance: -; j_gene: TRBJ2-1; d_gene: TRBD2; CDR3nt: TGTGCCAGCAGTTTACCCGGACTAGCGGGAGTACCGAATGAGCAGTTCTTC; CDR3aa: CASSLPGLAGVPNEQFF
v_gene: TRBV6-5; abundance: -; j_gene: TRBJ1-1; d_gene: -; CDR3nt: TGTGCCAGCCTTATGGCCCCCGGGGCTGAAGCTTTCTTT; CDR3aa: CASLMAPGAEAFF
v_gene: TRBV11-3; abundance: -; j_gene: TRBJ2-2; d_gene: TRBD2; CDR3nt: TGTGCCAGCAGCTTAGCAGCGGGGGCTGACACCGGGGAGCTGTTTTTT; CDR3aa: CASSLAAGADTGELFF
v_gene: TRBV5-5; abundance: -; j_gene: TRBJ2-2; d_gene: TRBD1; CDR3nt: TGTGCCAGCAGCCTGACAGGGAAACAGAACACCGGGGAGCTGTTTTTT; CDR3aa: CASSLTGKQNTGELFF
v_gene: TRBV5-8; abundance: -; j_gene: TRBJ2-7; d_gene: TRBD1; CDR3nt: TGTGCCAGCAGCCAAGGACAGGGGGCGCCCAACGAGCAGTACTTC; CDR3aa: CASSQGQGAPNEQYF
v_gene: TRBV11-2; abundance: -; j_gene: TRBJ2-7; d_gene: -; CDR3nt: TGTGCCAGCAGCTTATCCAGGATACAGGGCCGGGAGCAGTACTTC; CDR3aa: CASSLSRIQGREQYF
v_gene: TRBV7-2; abundance: once; j_gene: TRBJ1-6; d_gene: -; CDR3nt: TGTGCCAGCAGCTTAGGTCCTTTGGGCAGTAATTCACCCCTCCACTTT; CDR3aa: CASSLGPLGSNSPLHF
v_gene: TRBV27; abundance: -; j_gene: TRBJ1-4; d_gene: TRBD1; CDR3nt: TGTGCCAGCAGTTTTGGAGGGACAGGGGATGAAAAACTGTTTTTT; CDR3aa: CASSFGGTGDEKLFF
v_gene: TRBV5-1; abundance: -; j_gene: TRBJ1-5; d_gene: -; CDR3nt: TGCGCCAGCAGCTTGGGCGGGGGGGACGAGCCCCAGCATTTT; CDR3aa: CASSLGGGDEPQHF
v_gene: TRBV2; abundance: -; j_gene: TRBJ1-1; d_gene: TRBD1; CDR3nt: TGTGCCAGCGGGACAGAGAAGAACACTGAAGCTTTCTTT; CDR3aa: CASGTEKNTEAFF
v_gene: TRBV7-8; abundance: -; j_gene: TRBJ2-2; d_gene: -; CDR3nt: TGTGCCAGCAGTCCTAGAGGGATTTCCGCGAACACCGGGGAGCTGTTTTTT; CDR3aa: CASSPRGISANTGELFF